This T cell receptor (beta chain) was captured by sequencing in a study of OX40 agonist ivuxolimab in advanced cancers. TCRdb's copy holds only in-frame clones and misses some; the assay was immunoSEQ multiplex PCR. The repertoire holds 70,000 to 85,000 clones, with around 82% as singletons. Turning to this clone: Antigen unknown.

Study observations and caveats: At 0.1 to 3.0 mg/kg, CD4+ and CD8+ blood T cells expanded clonally by week 6. Normalized expansion of T-cell clones was also low for some nonresponders.

The source is an adult with an advanced solid tumor such as melanoma, head and neck, liver or kidney cancer. The sequencing here drew on CD4+ or CD8+ T cells sorted from blood, taken in a trial of the OX40 agonist ivuxolimab.

The chain's CDR3 is CSVVRGGDTQYF. The CDR3 DNA follows: TGCAGCGTTGTAAGGGGGGGGGATACGCAGTATTTT. J is TRBJ2-3 and V is TRBV29-1; TRBD2 is a possible D gene (7 bases). V was shortened by 4 bases and J by 6 bases, with 11 bases between the two germline ends. Germline V lookup: CDR1 SQVTM, CDR2 ANQGSEA. The CDR3 runs 12 residues.